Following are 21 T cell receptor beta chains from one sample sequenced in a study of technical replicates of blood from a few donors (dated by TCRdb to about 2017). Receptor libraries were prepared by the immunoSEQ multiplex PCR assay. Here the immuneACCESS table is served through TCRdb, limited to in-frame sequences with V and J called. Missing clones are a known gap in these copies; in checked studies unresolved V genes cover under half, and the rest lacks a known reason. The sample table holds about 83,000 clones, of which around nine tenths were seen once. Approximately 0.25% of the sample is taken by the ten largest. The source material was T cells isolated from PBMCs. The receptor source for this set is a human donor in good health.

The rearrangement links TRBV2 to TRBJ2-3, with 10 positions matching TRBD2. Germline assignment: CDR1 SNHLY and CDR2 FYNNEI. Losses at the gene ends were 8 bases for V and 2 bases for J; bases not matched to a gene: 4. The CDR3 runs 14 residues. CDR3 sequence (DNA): TGTGCCAGCCGTCTAGCGGGGGCCACAGATACGCAGTATTTT. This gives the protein CASRLAGATDTQYF.

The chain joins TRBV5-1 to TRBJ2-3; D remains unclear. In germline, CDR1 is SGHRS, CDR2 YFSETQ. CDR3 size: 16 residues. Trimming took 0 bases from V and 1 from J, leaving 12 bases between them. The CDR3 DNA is TGCGCCAGCAGCTTGGGGTGGCCAGGCGGCACAGATACGCAGTATTTT. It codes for CASSLGWPGGTDTQYF.

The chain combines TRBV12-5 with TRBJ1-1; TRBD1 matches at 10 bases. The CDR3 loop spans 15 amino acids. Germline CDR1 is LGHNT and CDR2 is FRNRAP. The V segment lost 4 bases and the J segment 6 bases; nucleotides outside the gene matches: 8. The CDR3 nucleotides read TGTGCTAGTGGTTCACCGGGACAGGGGTCCCCTGAAGCTTTCTTT. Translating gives CASGSPGQGSPEAFF. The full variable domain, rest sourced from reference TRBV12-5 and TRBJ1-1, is DARVTQTPRHKVTEMGQEVTMRCQPILGHNTVFWYRQTMMQGLELLAYFRNRAPLDDSGMPKDRFSAEMPDATLATLKIQPSEPRDSAVYFCASGSPGQGSPEAFFGQGTRLTVV.

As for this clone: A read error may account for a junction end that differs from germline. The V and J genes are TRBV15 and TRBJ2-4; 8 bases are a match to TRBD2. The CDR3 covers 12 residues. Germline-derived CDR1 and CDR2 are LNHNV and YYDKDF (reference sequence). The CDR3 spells CATSRAGGTSNF. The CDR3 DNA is TGTGCCACCAGCAGAGCGGGCGGGACTAGTAACTTC.

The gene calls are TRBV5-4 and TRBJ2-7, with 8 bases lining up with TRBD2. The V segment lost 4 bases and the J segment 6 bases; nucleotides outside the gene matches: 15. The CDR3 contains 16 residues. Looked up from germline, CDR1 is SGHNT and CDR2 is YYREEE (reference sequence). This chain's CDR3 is CASSPGVSGDWVEQYF. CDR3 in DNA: TGTGCCAGCAGCCCTGGGGTTAGCGGGGATTGGGTCGAGCAGTACTTC.

CDR3 nucleotides: TGTGCCAGCAGCTTGGGGAGGGAGCAGTTCTTC. Translating gives CASSLGREQFF. This sequence joins TRBV5-6 and TRBJ2-1, with D perhaps TRBD2 (5 bases). The V and J ends lost 0 bases and 10 bases respectively, with 5 bases between them. CDR1 SGHDT and CDR2 YYEEEE come from the germline V gene. This CDR3 is built from 11 residues.

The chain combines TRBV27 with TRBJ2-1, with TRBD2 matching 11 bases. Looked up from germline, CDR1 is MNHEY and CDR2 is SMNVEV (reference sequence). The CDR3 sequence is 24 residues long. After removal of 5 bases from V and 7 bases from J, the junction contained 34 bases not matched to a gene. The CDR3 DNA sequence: TGTGCCAGCAGTCCAATAGTCGCATCGGGACTAGCGGTTTCGGGGAAATTGGGAGAAAATGAGCAGTTCTTC. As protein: CASSPIVASGLAVSGKLGENEQFF.

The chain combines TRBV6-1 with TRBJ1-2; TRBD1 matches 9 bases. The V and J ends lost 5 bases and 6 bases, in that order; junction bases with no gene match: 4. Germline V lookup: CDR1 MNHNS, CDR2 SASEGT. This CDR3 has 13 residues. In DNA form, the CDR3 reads TGTGCCAGCAGTCTCGGACAGGGGCATGGCTACACCTTC. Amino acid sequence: CASSLGQGHGYTF.

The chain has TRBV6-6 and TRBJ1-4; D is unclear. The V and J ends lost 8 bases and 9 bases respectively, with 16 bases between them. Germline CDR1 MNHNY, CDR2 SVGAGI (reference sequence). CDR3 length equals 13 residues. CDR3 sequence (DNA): TGTGCCAGCGGCCCCGTCTCAGGCAAAAAACTGTTTTTT. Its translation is CASGPVSGKKLFF.

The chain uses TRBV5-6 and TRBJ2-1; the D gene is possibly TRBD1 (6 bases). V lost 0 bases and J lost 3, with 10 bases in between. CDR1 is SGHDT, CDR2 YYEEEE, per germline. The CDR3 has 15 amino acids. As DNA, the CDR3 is TGTGCCAGCAGCTTGGGGACAGAGAGCTACAATGAGCAGTTCTTC. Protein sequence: CASSLGTESYNEQFF. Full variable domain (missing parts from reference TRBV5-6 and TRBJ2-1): DAGVTQSPTHLIKTRGQQVTLRCSPKSGHDTVSWYQQALGQGPQFIFQYYEEEERQRGNFPDRFSGHQFPNYSSELNVNALLLGDSALYLCASSLGTESYNEQFFGPGTRLTVL.

CDR3 bases: TGTGCCAGCAGCTTATCCGGGGGCTACAATGAGCAGTTCTTC. This encodes CASSLSGGYNEQFF. The rearrangement links TRBV7-2 to TRBJ2-1; possible D gene TRBD2, 6 bases. V lost 2 bases to trimming and J lost 3 bases, with 8 bases between them. The length of the CDR3 is 14 residues. Looked up from germline, CDR1 is SGHTA and CDR2 is FQGNSA.

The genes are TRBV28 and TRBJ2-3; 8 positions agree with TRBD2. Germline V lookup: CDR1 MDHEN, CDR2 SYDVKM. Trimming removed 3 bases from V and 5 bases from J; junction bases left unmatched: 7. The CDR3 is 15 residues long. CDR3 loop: CASSFSGSRQDTQYF. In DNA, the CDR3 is TGTGCCAGCAGTTTCAGCGGGAGTCGGCAAGATACGCAGTATTTT.

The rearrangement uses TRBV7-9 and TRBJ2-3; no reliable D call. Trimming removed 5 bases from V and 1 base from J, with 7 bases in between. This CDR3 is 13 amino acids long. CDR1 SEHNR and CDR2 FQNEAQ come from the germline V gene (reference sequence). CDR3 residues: CASSPPGTDTQYF. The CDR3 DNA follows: TGTGCCAGCAGCCCCCCCGGCACAGATACGCAGTATTTT.

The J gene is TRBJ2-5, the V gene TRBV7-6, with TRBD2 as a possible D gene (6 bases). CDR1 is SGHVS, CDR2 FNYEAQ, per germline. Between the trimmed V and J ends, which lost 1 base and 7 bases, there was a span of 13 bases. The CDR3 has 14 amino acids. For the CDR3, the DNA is TGTGCCAGCAGCTTAGAGTCTACCGGGGGGACCCAGTACTTC. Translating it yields CASSLESTGGTQYF.

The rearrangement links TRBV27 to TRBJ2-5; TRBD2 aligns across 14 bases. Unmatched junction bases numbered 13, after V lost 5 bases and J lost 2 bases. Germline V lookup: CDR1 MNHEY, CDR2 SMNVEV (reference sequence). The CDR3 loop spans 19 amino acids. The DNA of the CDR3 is TGTGCCAGCAGTCCAAAGAGGACTAGCGGGAGGTGGTGGCAAGAGACCCAGTACTTC. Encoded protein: CASSPKRTSGRWWQETQYF.

CDR3 coding DNA: TGTGCCAGCAGACCGACTGATTACGAGCAGTACTTC. Translation: CASRPTDYEQYF. This sequence joins TRBV2 and TRBJ2-7, with unresolved D. V was pared by 6 bases and J by 4 bases, with 10 bases between. This CDR3 comprises 12 residues. Germline V lookup: CDR1 SNHLY, CDR2 FYNNEI.

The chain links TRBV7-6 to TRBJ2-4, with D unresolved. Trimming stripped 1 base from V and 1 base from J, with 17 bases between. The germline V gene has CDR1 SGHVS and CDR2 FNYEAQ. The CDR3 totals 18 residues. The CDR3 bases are TGTGCCAGCAGCTTAGGTCGTGCCGCGCCAATCGCCAAAAACATTCAGTACTTC. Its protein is CASSLGRAAPIAKNIQYF.

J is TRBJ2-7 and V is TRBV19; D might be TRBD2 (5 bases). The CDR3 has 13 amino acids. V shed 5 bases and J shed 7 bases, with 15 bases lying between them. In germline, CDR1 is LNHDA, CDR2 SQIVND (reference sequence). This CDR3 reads CASSPGPTGEQYF. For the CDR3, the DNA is TGTGCCAGTAGTCCCGGCCCGACGGGGGAGCAGTACTTC.

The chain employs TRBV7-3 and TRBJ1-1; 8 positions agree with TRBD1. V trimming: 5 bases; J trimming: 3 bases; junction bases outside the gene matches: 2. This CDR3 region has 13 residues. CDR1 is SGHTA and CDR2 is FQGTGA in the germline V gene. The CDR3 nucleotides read TGTGCCAGCAGCCCACAGGGGGACACTGAAGCTTTCTTT. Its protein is CASSPQGDTEAFF.

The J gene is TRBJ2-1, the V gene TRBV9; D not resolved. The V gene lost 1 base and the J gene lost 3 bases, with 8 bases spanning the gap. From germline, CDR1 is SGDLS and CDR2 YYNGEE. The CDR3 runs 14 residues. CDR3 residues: CASSVTEIYNEQFF. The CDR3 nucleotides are TGTGCCAGCAGCGTAACAGAAATCTACAATGAGCAGTTCTTC. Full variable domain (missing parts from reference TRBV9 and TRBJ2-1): DSGVTQTPKHLITATGQRVTLRCSPRSGDLSVYWYQQSLDQGLQFLIQYYNGEERAKGNILERFSAQQFPDLHSELNLSSLELGDSALYFCASSVTEIYNEQFFGPGTRLTVL.

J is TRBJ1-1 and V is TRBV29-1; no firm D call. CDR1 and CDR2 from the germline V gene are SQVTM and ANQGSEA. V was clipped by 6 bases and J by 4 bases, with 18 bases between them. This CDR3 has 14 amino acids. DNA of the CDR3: TGCAGCGTAGCCGCCGGGTCGGGGTCCACTGAAGCTTTCTTT. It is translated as CSVAAGSGSTEAFF. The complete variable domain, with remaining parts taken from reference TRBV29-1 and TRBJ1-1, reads SAVISQKPSRDICQRGTSLTIQCQVDSQVTMMFWYRQQPGQSLTLIATANQGSEATYESGFVIDKFPISRPNLTFSTLTVSNMSPEDSSIYLCSVAAGSGSTEAFFGQGTRLTVV.